These T cell receptor beta chains were read from a single sample in a study of blood T cells in healthy people across ages. One entry per CDR3 protein, called by TCRdb with MiXCR from the 5' RACE reads. The data show almost 1 million distinct CDR3 sequences, 45% to 60% seen once. The sample comprised blood. These TCRs come from a woman aged 60-75 years in good health. Both conserved end residues are part of each CDR3. A D gene is named only where the DNA matches it firmly. The listing skips clone size in some rows; elsewhere it reads once, few, many or a size class.

v_call	clone_size	j_call	d_call	cdr3_aa	cdr3_nt
TRBV5-1	-	TRBJ2-7	TRBD1	CASSWTGDSYEQYF	TGCGCCAGCAGCTGGACAGGTGACTCCTACGAGCAGTACTTC
TRBV12-3/TRBV12-4	-	TRBJ1-5	TRBD1	CASTKGQGYLGNQPQHF	TGTGCCAGCACCAAGGGACAGGGGTATCTGGGCAATCAGCCCCAGCATTTT
TRBV29-1	few	TRBJ2-7	-	CSVEVGGYEQYF	TGCAGCGTTGAAGTCGGGGGCTACGAGCAGTACTTC
TRBV11-3	few	TRBJ2-5	-	CASSKRDTQETQYF	TGTGCCAGCAGTAAACGGGACACCCAAGAGACCCAGTACTTC
TRBV3-1	-	TRBJ1-4	-	CASSYAGSLNEKLFF	TGTGCCAGCAGCTACGCAGGGTCCCTTAATGAAAAACTGTTTTTT
TRBV6-6	few	TRBJ1-1	-	CASLVKVNTEAFF	TGTGCCAGCCTCGTTAAAGTTAACACTGAAGCTTTCTTT
TRBV20-1	-	TRBJ2-1	-	CSSEGNYNEQFF	TGCAGCTCCGAGGGAAATTACAATGAGCAGTTCTTC
TRBV6-1	-	TRBJ2-7	TRBD2	CAGSGSGAAYEQYF	TGTGCCGGCAGTGGTAGCGGGGCCGCCTACGAGCAGTACTTC
TRBV10-3	few	TRBJ1-2	-	CAISGTSHKVVFGYTF	TGTGCCATCAGCGGGACATCACATAAAGTAGTATTCGGCTACACCTTC
TRBV20-1	few	TRBJ1-1	-	CSARADLNTEAFF	TGCAGTGCTAGGGCAGACCTGAACACTGAAGCTTTCTTT
TRBV12-3/TRBV12-4	many	TRBJ1-2	TRBD1	CASSRTGYGYTF	TGTGCCAGCAGCCGGACAGGGTATGGCTACACCTTC
TRBV5-1	-	TRBJ2-1	-	CASSRTLQGASGVHNEQFF	TGCGCCAGCAGCCGTACCCTTCAGGGGGCTAGCGGGGTGCACAATGAGCAGTTCTTC
TRBV20-1	-	TRBJ2-3	TRBD2	CSARDPRTSARTDTQYF	TGCAGTGCTAGAGACCCCCGGACTAGCGCGCGCACAGATACGCAGTATTTT
TRBV20-1	-	TRBJ2-7	TRBD1	CSARSPGTGNIDEQYF	TGCAGTGCTAGATCTCCCGGGACAGGGAATATCGACGAGCAGTACTTC
TRBV20-1	few	TRBJ2-7	-	CSARGGGRTYEQYF	TGCAGTGCTAGGGGGGGAGGCCGTACCTACGAGCAGTACTTC
TRBV27	once	TRBJ2-4	TRBD2	CASSLSPGGWNIQYF	TGTGCCAGCAGTTTATCCCCGGGGGGTTGGAACATTCAGTACTTC
TRBV27	-	TRBJ2-3	-	CASSPVTGVTPDTQYF	TGTGCCAGCAGTCCCGTGACCGGCGTGACACCAGATACGCAGTATTTT
TRBV20-1	few	TRBJ2-5	TRBD2	CSARDRSSGVTQYF	TGCAGTGCTAGAGATCGGTCTAGCGGGGTGACCCAGTACTTC
TRBV20-1	-	TRBJ2-1	-	CSASGILVGNEQFF	TGCAGTGCTAGCGGGATCCTCGTCGGTAATGAGCAGTTCTTC
TRBV12-3/TRBV12-4	few	TRBJ2-7	TRBD2	CATAGASGRAYEQYF	TGTGCCACAGCTGGGGCTAGTGGGAGGGCCTACGAGCAGTACTTC
TRBV6-2/TRBV6-3	few	TRBJ2-7	-	CASSPISYEQYF	TGTGCCAGCAGTCCCATCTCCTACGAGCAGTACTTC
TRBV5-1	few	TRBJ2-7	-	CASSPQQVTQQYF	TGCGCCAGCAGCCCGCAACAGGTTACCCAGCAGTACTTC
TRBV4-2	-	TRBJ2-1	TRBD1	CAGSQDATGGEQFF	TGTGCCGGCAGCCAAGACGCCACAGGGGGTGAGCAGTTCTTC
TRBV4-3	few	TRBJ1-5	TRBD1	CASSHADRGLGSQHF	TGCGCCAGCAGCCACGCCGACAGGGGCCTTGGGTCCCAGCATTTT
TRBV24-1	-	TRBJ2-1	-	CATWGPGRGAQQFF	TGTGCCACCTGGGGCCCAGGCCGGGGGGCTCAGCAGTTCTTC
TRBV7-2	-	TRBJ1-2	TRBD1	CASSLRQGSGNYGYTF	TGTGCCAGCAGCCTCCGACAGGGAAGCGGGAACTATGGCTACACCTTC
TRBV25-1	-	TRBJ1-2	-	CASSERLHYGYTF	TGTGCCAGCAGTGAACGGCTACACTATGGCTACACCTTC
TRBV4-3	-	TRBJ2-1	TRBD2	CASSQSSGVYNEQFF	TGCGCCAGCAGCCAGTCTAGCGGCGTCTACAATGAGCAGTTCTTC
TRBV4-2	once	TRBJ1-2	-	CASSQETVANYGYTF	TGTGCCAGCAGCCAAGAGACAGTAGCTAACTATGGCTACACCTTC
TRBV12-3/TRBV12-4	-	TRBJ2-6	-	CASSFSWGASGANVLTF	TGTGCCAGCAGTTTTAGTTGGGGGGCCTCTGGGGCCAACGTCCTGACTTTC
TRBV7-2	-	TRBJ2-7	-	CASSHQPALTYEQYF	TGTGCCAGCAGCCATCAACCAGCCTTGACCTACGAGCAGTACTTC
TRBV12-3/TRBV12-4	-	TRBJ2-3	-	CASSLRTQYF	TGTGCCAGCAGTTTACGTACGCAGTATTTT
TRBV29-1	many	TRBJ2-7	-	CSVEVVDPSYEQYF	TGCAGCGTTGAAGTGGTGGACCCCTCCTACGAGCAGTACTTC
TRBV20-1	once	TRBJ1-3	-	CSAPGGRAGNTIYF	TGCAGTGCTCCTGGGGGCAGGGCTGGAAACACCATATATTTT
TRBV3-1	-	TRBJ2-5	TRBD2	CASSPKRDPYNEQYF	TGTGCCAGCAGCCCTAAGCGGGACCCCTACAATGAGCAGTACTTC
TRBV29-1	-	TRBJ2-2	TRBD2	CSVNVGLAGLATGELFF	TGCAGCGTTAATGTGGGACTAGCGGGATTAGCCACCGGGGAGCTGTTTTTT
TRBV7-9	-	TRBJ1-1	TRBD1	CASSLWGDRAAFF	TGTGCCAGCAGCTTATGGGGGGACAGGGCTGCTTTCTTT
TRBV7-2	few	TRBJ2-7	-	CASSDPTGVYEQYF	TGTGCCAGCAGCGATCCTACCGGGGTGTACGAGCAGTACTTC
TRBV7-2	few	TRBJ2-5	TRBD2	CASSISGRGETQYF	TGTGCCAGCAGCATTAGCGGGAGAGGAGAGACCCAGTACTTC
TRBV3-1	-	TRBJ2-7	-	CASRSKGLYEQYF	TGTGCCAGCAGGAGTAAAGGGCTCTACGAGCAGTACTTC
TRBV4-1	-	TRBJ2-2	TRBD1	CASSQHRTGGRTGELFF	TGCGCCAGCAGCCAACACAGAACAGGGGGCCGGACCGGGGAGCTGTTTTTT
TRBV4-1	-	TRBJ2-5	TRBD1	CASSPATGRFEQYF	TGCGCCAGCAGCCCCGCGACAGGGCGGTTCGAACAGTACTTC
TRBV19	-	TRBJ2-7	-	CASSRTQHPYEQYF	TGTGCCAGTAGTCGGACCCAACACCCCTACGAGCAGTACTTC
TRBV20-1	-	TRBJ2-3	TRBD2	CSARVRSGRPDTQYF	TGCAGTGCTAGAGTAAGGAGCGGGAGGCCAGATACGCAGTATTTT
TRBV15	-	TRBJ2-3	-	CATSTMAGGADTQYF	TGTGCCACCAGCACAATGGCTGGGGGTGCAGATACGCAGTATTTT
TRBV14	-	TRBJ2-7	-	CASSQTGWAGSSYEQYF	TGTGCCAGCAGCCAAACCGGTTGGGCAGGCAGCTCCTACGAGCAGTACTTC
TRBV20-1	few	TRBJ2-3	-	CSARDRMGTQYF	TGCAGTGCTAGAGACCGGATGGGTACGCAGTATTTT
TRBV4-2	few	TRBJ2-3	-	CASSQEPGTPLTDTQYF	TGTGCCAGCAGCCAAGAGCCAGGGACGCCCCTCACAGATACGCAGTATTTT
TRBV7-8	-	TRBJ2-5	TRBD2	CASSLVGGLAGPDEQYF	TGTGCCAGCAGCTTAGTAGGGGGACTAGCGGGACCGGATGAGCAGTACTTC
TRBV29-1	many	TRBJ2-7	TRBD2	CSVAGGVGLEQYF	TGCAGCGTTGCTGGGGGGGTTGGCCTCGAGCAGTACTTC
TRBV29-1	few	TRBJ2-2	-	CSVVANTGELFF	TGCAGCGTTGTAGCGAACACCGGGGAGCTGTTTTTT